The source of this T cell receptor (beta chain) is a study of long-term antiretroviral therapy in people with HIV. A v3.0 immunoSEQ assay was performed at survey level. The assay was immunoSEQ multiplex PCR, and TCRdb's table has in-frame clones only and misses some. Of some 26,000 clones listed, roughly 80% were seen once; the top ten hold about 10%. To note about this clone: Its antigen is still unknown.

The germline V gene encodes CDR1 SGHAT and CDR2 FQDESV (reference sequence). The CDR3 covers 12 residues. Trimming removed 3 bases from V and 2 bases from J, with 4 bases in between. There were no participants with HIV treated outside the United States. Notes on the study in general: Diversity measured after ART increased yet remained under transplant donor controls. All time points showed a repertoire dominated by clones expanded before ART. When set beside controls, HIV repertoires had CDR3 length ranges that were narrower.

This TCR came from a woman between 40 and 50 years old with HIV. J is TRBJ1-1 and V is TRBV11-1; D unresolved. The sample was unsorted PBMCs, taken 1.1 years before starting antiretroviral therapy. The CDR3 region has the DNA TGTGCCAGCAGCTTCTCAAACACTGAAGCTTTCTTT. Translation: CASSFSNTEAFF.